Below, 18 T cell receptor beta chains from the same sample are listed, as sequenced in a study of T cells after yellow fever vaccination. TCRdb ran MiXCR on the 5' RACE reads and lists one entry per CDR3 protein. In the table there are about 330,000 distinct CDR3 sequences, roughly 4.3% of which are singletons. The source was PBMCs, collected 5 days after the yellow fever booster vaccination. The receptors come from a man between 18 and 35 years old who received the YFV17D yellow fever vaccine.

The chain has TRBV7-9 and TRBJ2-5, with 11 bases matching TRBD2. The CDR3 contains 15 residues. The V gene's germline CDR1 is SEHNR and CDR2 FQNEAQ (reference sequence). The J segment lost 4 bases and the V segment lost 5 bases, leaving 6 bases of the junction unmatched. The CDR3, as DNA: TGTGCCAGCAGCACCAGACTAGCGGGGATAGAGACCCAGTACTTC. This translates into CASSTRLAGIETQYF.

This chain joins TRBV9 and TRBJ2-5; D is unclear. This CDR3 region has 13 residues. Per the germline V gene, CDR1 is SGDLS and CDR2 is YYNGEE. V lost 4 bases to trimming and J lost 3 bases, with 10 bases between them. The CDR3 bases are TGTGCCAGCAGCCCCGACGGAAAAGAGACCCAGTACTTC. This sequence encodes CASSPDGKETQYF.

There are a few counts of this clonotype. The chain recombines TRBV5-5 with TRBJ1-4; 12 bases fit TRBD1. The CDR3 is made up of 17 amino acids. With V trimmed by 1 base and J by 4 bases, 5 bases remained unmatched. Germline assignment: CDR1 SGHKS and CDR2 YYEKEE (reference sequence). The CDR3 here is CASSLLGQGALNEKLFF. The CDR3 bases are TGTGCCAGCAGCTTGTTGGGACAGGGGGCGCTTAATGAAAAACTGTTTTTT. The complete variable domain, with remaining parts taken from reference TRBV5-5 and TRBJ1-4, reads DAGVTQSPTHLIKTRGQQVTLRCSPISGHKSVSWYQQVLGQGPQFIFQYYEKEERGRGNFPDRFSARQFPNYSSELNVNALLLGDSALYLCASSLLGQGALNEKLFFGSGTQLSVL.

This clonotype occurred many times. This chain connects TRBV10-2 to TRBJ2-1; weak D call: TRBD2 (6 bases). This CDR3 contains 15 residues. V lost 3 bases, J lost 7 bases, and 16 bases lay in between. Germline-derived CDR1 and CDR2 are WSHSY and SAAADI. CDR3 residues: CASSERRGLANEQFF. As DNA, the CDR3 is TGCGCCAGCAGTGAAAGGAGGGGTTTAGCAAATGAGCAGTTCTTC.

The V and J genes are TRBV6-6 and TRBJ1-4; D is unresolved. Trimming cost V 6 bases and J 0 bases, with 14 bases left between them. CDR3 length: 16 amino acids. Germline lookup yields CDR1 MNHNY and CDR2 SVGAGI (reference sequence). The DNA for the CDR3 is TGTGCCAGCAGGCTGAACCGGGAGTCAACTAATGAAAAACTGTTTTTT. Residues: CASRLNRESTNEKLFF.

In its sample, this clonotype was seen many times. The chain combines TRBV7-9 with TRBJ1-1; 7 bases map to TRBD1. Unmatched junction bases numbered 1, after V lost 1 base and J lost 8 bases. CDR3 length: 12 amino acids. In germline, CDR1 is SEHNR, CDR2 FQNEAQ (reference sequence). Here the CDR3 reads CASSLGDREAFF. Here the CDR3 DNA reads TGTGCCAGCAGCTTAGGGGACAGAGAAGCTTTCTTT.

The chain combines TRBV6-2 or TRBV6-3 with TRBJ2-7; D not certain. The CDR3 runs 14 residues. The germline V and J ends were trimmed by 6 bases and 3 bases, with 15 bases remaining between them. CDR1 and CDR2 (germline): MNHEY, SVGEGT. The CDR3 DNA follows: TGTGCCAGCAGCGAACCGCAAAACCACTACGAGCAGTACGTC. Translating gives CASSEPQNHYEQYV.

The chain joins TRBV7-9 to TRBJ2-1, with 10 bases matching TRBD1. The germline CDR1 and CDR2 sequences are SEHNR and FQNEAQ (reference sequence). V was clipped by 5 bases and J by 4 bases; unmatched bases: 5. The CDR3 covers 15 residues. CDR3 protein: CASSPTGGAYNEQFF. The CDR3, as DNA: TGTGCCAGCAGCCCGACAGGGGGCGCGTACAATGAGCAGTTCTTC. Full variable domain (missing parts from reference TRBV7-9 and TRBJ2-1): DTGVSQNPRHKITKRGQNVTFRCDPISEHNRLYWYRQTLGQGPEFLTYFQNEAQLEKSRLLSDRFSAERPKGSFSTLEIQRTEQGDSAMYLCASSPTGGAYNEQFFGPGTRLTVL.

This clonotype was counted many times. This chain connects TRBV29-1 to TRBJ2-2, with TRBD2 identical over 7 bases. Germline CDR1 and CDR2: SQVTM and ANQGSEA. Trimming cost V 2 bases and J 1 base; bases outside gene matches: 10. The CDR3 is 17 amino acids. CDR3 residues: CSVERETSPKNTGELFF. CDR3 nucleotide sequence: TGCAGCGTTGAACGGGAGACTAGCCCAAAGAACACCGGGGAGCTGTTTTTT.

This clonotype was detected only a few times. The chain employs TRBV7-2 and TRBJ2-1, with 7 bases lining up with TRBD1. V lost 3 bases and J lost 9; bases outside the gene matches: 8. The CDR3 has 14 amino acids. Germline V lookup: CDR1 SGHTA, CDR2 FQGNSA. CDR3 sequence: CASSLVTGAGEQFF. In nucleotides, the CDR3 is TGTGCCAGCAGCTTGGTAACAGGGGCAGGTGAGCAGTTCTTC.

This clonotype was recorded a few times. The V call is TRBV20-1, the J call TRBJ1-6, with a weak D call TRBD1 (6 bases). CDR1 DFQATT and CDR2 SNEGSKA come from the germline V gene (reference sequence). The CDR3 loop spans 15 amino acids. V gave up 3 bases and J gave up 2 bases, with 11 bases separating them. CDR3 bases: TGCAGTGCTAGCCACAGGGACGCCTATAATTCACCCCTCCACTTT. It yields the protein CSASHRDAYNSPLHF.

The V call is TRBV4-2, the J call TRBJ1-1, with a possible D match to TRBD1 (5 bases). Germline values: CDR1 LGHNA, CDR2 YNFKEQ. The CDR3 length is 14 residues. V dropped 1 base and J dropped 10 bases, with 16 bases sitting between them. This CDR3 reads CASSQVWQGEGAFF. In DNA, the CDR3 is TGTGCCAGCAGCCAAGTTTGGCAGGGCGAAGGAGCTTTCTTT.

The V and J genes are TRBV5-4 and TRBJ2-3; TRBD1 matches at 8 bases. Germline CDR1 is SGHNT and CDR2 is YYREEE (reference sequence). J gave up 4 bases and V 2 bases, and 3 bases lay outside the gene matches. The CDR3 consists of 14 residues. The CDR3 protein is CASSFTGGSDTQYF. The CDR3, as DNA: TGTGCCAGCAGCTTCACAGGGGGGTCAGATACGCAGTATTTT.

This clonotype was counted at least ten times. V gene TRBV5-1 combines with J gene TRBJ2-5, with D possibly matching TRBD1 (6 bases). Germline CDR1 is SGHRS and CDR2 is YFSETQ. The CDR3 length is 15 residues. Between the trimmed V and J ends, which lost 0 bases and 2 bases, there was a span of 11 bases. CDR3 region: CASSLAGHLQETQYF. CDR3 sequence (DNA): TGCGCCAGCAGCTTGGCGGGACATCTTCAAGAGACCCAGTACTTC.

This clonotype was picked up many times. V is TRBV15 and J is TRBJ2-1; D is undetermined. Germline V gives CDR1 LNHNV, CDR2 YYDKDF (reference sequence). This CDR3 is 13 amino acids long. V lost 7 bases to trimming and J lost 1 base, with 8 bases between them. The CDR3 DNA reads as TGTGCCACCACTGGCGGATCCTACAATGAGCAGTTCTTC. It translates to CATTGGSYNEQFF.

This clonotype was detected only a few times. V usage is TRBV10-3 and J usage is TRBJ1-1, with 7 bases fitting TRBD1. The CDR3 is 13 residues long. Germline V gene lookup returns CDR1 ENHRY and CDR2 SYGVKD. Germline trimming cut 10 bases from V and 1 base from J; bases unmatched to any gene: 6. This CDR3 is CATRQGGNTEAFF. CDR3 coding DNA: TGTGCCACCCGACAGGGAGGGAACACTGAAGCTTTCTTT.

The table lists this clonotype with many counts. V and J are TRBV6-4 and TRBJ2-3, with TRBD2 as a possible D gene (6 bases). CDR3 length equals 14 residues. The germline gives CDR1 MRHNA, CDR2 SNTAGT. V lost 2 bases to trimming and J lost 1 base, with 7 bases between them. CDR3: CASSDGEGTDTQYF. The CDR3 nucleotides read TGTGCCAGCAGTGACGGGGAGGGCACAGATACGCAGTATTTT.

The J gene is TRBJ2-1, the V gene TRBV14; no clear D gene. The CDR3 is 13 amino acids. Trimming stripped 3 bases from V and 11 bases from J, with 14 bases between. Germline V gene sequence: CDR1 SGHDN, CDR2 FVKESK. The CDR3 region has the DNA TGTGCCAGCAGCCAGTCCCTCGGTGCCCAGCAGTTCTTC. This gives the protein CASSQSLGAQQFF.